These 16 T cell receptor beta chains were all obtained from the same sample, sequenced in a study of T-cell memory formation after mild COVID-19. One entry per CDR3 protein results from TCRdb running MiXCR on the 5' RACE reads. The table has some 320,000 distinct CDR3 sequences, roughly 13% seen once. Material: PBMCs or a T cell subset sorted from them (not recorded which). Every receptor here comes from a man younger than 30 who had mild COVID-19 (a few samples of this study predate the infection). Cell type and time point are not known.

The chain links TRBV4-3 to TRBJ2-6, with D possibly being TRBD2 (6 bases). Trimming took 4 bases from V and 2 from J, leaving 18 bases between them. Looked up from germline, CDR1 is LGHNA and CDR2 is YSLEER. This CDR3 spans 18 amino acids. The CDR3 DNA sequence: TGCGCCAGCAGCCGTTCCCCGGTTTGGGAGGCTGGGGCCAACGTCCTGACTTTC. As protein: CASSRSPVWEAGANVLTF.

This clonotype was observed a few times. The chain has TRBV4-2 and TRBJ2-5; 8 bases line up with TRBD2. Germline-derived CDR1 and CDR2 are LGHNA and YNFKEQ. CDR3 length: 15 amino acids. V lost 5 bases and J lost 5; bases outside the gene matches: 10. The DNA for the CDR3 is TGTGCCAGCAGCAGTGCGGGGGGTGGTTTGGAGACCCAGTACTTC. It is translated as CASSSAGGGLETQYF.

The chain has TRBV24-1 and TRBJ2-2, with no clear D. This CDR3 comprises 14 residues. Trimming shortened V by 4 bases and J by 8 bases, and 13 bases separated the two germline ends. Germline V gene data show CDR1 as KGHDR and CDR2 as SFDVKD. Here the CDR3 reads CATSERLGSGELFF. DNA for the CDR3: TGTGCCACCAGTGAGAGATTAGGAAGTGGGGAGCTGTTTTTT.

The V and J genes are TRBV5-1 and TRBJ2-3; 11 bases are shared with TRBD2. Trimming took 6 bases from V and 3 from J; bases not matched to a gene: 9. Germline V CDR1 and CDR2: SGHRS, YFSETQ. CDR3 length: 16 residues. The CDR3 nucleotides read TGCGCCAGCACATCTCCTAGCGGGGGGAGGACAGATACGCAGTATTTT. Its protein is CASTSPSGGRTDTQYF.

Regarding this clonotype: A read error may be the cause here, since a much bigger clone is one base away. CDR3 residues: CASSPRRVLDTEASF. In DNA, the CDR3 is TGTGCCAGCAGCCCCCGAAGGGTCTTAGACACTGAAGCTTCCTTT. V gene TRBV9 combines with J gene TRBJ1-1; D remains unclear. The CDR3 has 15 amino acids. Germline lookup yields CDR1 SGDLS and CDR2 YYNGEE.

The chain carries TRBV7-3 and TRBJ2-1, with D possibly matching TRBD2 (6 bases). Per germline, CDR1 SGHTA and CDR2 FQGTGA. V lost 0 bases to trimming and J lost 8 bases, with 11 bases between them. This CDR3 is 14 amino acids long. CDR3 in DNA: TGTGCCAGCAGCTTAACGGCAGGGAGGCATGAGCAGTTCTTC. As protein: CASSLTAGRHEQFF.

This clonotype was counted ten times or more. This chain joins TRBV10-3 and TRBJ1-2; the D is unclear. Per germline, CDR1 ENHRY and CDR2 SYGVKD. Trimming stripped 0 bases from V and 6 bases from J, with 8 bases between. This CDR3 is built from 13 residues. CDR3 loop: CAISESIEDGYTF. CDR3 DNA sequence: TGTGCCATCAGTGAGTCGATAGAGGATGGCTACACCTTC.

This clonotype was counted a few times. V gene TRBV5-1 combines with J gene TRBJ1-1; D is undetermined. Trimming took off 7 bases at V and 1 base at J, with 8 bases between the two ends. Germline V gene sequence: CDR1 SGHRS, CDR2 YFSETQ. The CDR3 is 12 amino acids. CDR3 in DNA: TGCGCCAGCGGGGAGCGGAACACTGAAGCTTTCTTT. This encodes CASGERNTEAFF.

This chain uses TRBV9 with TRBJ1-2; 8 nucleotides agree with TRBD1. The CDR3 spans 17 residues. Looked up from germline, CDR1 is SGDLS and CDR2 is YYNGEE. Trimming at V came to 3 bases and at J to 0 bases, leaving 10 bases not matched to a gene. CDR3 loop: CASSETGQAKTNYGYTF. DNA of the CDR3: TGTGCCAGCAGCGAGACGGGACAGGCGAAGACTAACTATGGCTACACCTTC.

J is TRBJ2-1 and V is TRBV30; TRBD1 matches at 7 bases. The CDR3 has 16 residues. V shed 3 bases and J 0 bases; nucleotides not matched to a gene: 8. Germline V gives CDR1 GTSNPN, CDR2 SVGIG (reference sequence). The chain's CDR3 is CAWRRLGTVSYNEQFF. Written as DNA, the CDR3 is TGTGCCTGGAGGAGATTGGGGACAGTCTCCTACAATGAGCAGTTCTTC. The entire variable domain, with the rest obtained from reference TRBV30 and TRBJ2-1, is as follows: SQTIHQWPATLVQPVGSPLSLECTVEGTSNPNLYWYRQAAGRGLQLLFYSVGIGQISSEVPQNLSASRPQDRQFILSSKKLLLSDSGFYLCAWRRLGTVSYNEQFFGPGTRLTVL.

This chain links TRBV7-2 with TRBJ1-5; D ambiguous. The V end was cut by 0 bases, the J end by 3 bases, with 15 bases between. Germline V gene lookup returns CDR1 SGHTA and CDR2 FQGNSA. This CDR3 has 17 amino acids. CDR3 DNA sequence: TGTGCCAGCAGCTTAGCGGTCTCATACGCTCTCAATCAGCCCCAGCATTTT. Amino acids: CASSLAVSYALNQPQHF.

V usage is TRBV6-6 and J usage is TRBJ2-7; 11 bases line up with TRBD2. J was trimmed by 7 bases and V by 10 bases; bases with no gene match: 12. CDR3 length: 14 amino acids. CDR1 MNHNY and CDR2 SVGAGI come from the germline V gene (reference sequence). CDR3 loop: CATGFSGGGTEQYF. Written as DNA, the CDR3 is TGTGCCACCGGATTTAGCGGGGGGGGAACAGAGCAGTACTTC.

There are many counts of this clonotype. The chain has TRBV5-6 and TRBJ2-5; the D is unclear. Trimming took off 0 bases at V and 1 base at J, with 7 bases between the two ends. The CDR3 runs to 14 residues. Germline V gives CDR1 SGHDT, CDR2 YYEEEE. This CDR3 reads CASSLGAGQETQYF. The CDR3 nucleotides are TGTGCCAGCAGCTTGGGGGCAGGCCAAGAGACCCAGTACTTC.

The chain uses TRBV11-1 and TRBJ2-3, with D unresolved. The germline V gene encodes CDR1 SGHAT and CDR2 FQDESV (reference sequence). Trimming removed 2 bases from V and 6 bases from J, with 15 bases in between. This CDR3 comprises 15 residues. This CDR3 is CASSLIQGPGDTQYF. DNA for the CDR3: TGTGCCAGCAGCTTAATTCAAGGGCCCGGGGATACGCAGTATTTT.

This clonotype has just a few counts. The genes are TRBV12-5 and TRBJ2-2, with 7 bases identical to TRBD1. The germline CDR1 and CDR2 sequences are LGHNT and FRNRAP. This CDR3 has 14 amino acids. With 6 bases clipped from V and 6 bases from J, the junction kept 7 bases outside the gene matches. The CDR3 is CASGLIQGAGELFF. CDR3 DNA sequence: TGTGCTAGTGGCCTGATCCAGGGGGCCGGGGAGCTGTTTTTT.

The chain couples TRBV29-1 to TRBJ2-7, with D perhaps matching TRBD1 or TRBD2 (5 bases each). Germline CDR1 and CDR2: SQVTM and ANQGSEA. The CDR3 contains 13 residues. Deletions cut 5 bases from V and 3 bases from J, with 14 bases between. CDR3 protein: CSVRQGEGYEQYV. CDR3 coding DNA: TGCAGCGTTCGGCAGGGAGAGGGCTACGAGCAGTACGTC.